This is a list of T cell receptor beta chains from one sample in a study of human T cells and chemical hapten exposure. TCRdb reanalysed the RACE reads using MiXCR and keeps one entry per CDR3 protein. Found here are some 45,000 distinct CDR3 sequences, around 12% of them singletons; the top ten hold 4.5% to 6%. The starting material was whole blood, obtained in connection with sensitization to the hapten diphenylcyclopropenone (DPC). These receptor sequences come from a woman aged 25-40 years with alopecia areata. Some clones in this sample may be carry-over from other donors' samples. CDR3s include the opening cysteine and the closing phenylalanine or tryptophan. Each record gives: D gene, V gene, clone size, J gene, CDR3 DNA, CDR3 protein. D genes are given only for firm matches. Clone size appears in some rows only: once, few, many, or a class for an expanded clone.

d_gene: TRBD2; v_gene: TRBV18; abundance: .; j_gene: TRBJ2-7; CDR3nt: TGTGCCAGCTCACCCCCAGCGGGGGCCTACGAGCAGTACTTC; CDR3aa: CASSPPAGAYEQYF
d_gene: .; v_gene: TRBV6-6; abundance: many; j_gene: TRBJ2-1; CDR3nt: TGTGCCAGCAGTTACGACCCGCCGGGGGTCGGTGAGCAGTTCTTC; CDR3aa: CASSYDPPGVGEQFF
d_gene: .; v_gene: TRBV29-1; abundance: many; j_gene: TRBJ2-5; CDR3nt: TGCAGCGCCGAAGATGGGGTGGAGACCCAGTACTTC; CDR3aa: CSAEDGVETQYF
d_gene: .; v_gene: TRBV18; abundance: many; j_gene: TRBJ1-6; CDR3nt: TGTGCCAGCTCACCCGCAGGGAATTCACCCCTCCACTTT; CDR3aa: CASSPAGNSPLHF
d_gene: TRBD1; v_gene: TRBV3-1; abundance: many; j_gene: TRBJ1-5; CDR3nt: TGTGCCAGCAGCCAAGCCGAGGGGGCTAATCAGCCCCAGCATTTT; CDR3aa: CASSQAEGANQPQHF
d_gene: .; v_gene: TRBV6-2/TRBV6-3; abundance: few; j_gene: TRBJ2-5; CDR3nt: TGTGCCAGCAGTTACGAATCCCGAGGAGGGACCCAGTACTTC; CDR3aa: CASSYESRGGTQYF
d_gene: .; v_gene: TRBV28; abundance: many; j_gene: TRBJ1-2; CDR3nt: TGTGCCAGCAGTTTAGGGGGGCATCTCTATGGCTACACCTTC; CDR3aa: CASSLGGHLYGYTF
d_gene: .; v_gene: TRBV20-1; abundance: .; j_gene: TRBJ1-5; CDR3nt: TGCAGTGCTAGAGGGAATCAGCCCCAGCATTTT; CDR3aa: CSARGNQPQHF
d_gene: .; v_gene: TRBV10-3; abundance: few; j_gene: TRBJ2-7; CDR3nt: TGTGCCATCAGTCAGACAGGCGAGCAGTACTTC; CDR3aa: CAISQTGEQYF
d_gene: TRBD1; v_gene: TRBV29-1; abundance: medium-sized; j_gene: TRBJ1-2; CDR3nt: TGCAGCACATTGGACAGGCAAACTAACTATGGCTACACCTTC; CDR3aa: CSTLDRQTNYGYTF
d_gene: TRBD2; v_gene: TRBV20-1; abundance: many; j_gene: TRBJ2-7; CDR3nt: TGCAGTGCTAGAGTAGCGGGAGGGCCAATCTCCTACGAGCAGTACTTC; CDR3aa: CSARVAGGPISYEQYF
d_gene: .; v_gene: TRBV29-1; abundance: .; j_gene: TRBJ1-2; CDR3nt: TGCAGCGTTGAAGACAGGGCCTTGGCGGGCTACACCTTC; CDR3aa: CSVEDRALAGYTF
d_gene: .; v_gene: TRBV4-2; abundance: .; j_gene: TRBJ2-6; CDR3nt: TGTGCCAGCAGCCAATCGGCTCACGGCTCTGGGGCCAACGTCCTGACTTTC; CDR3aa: CASSQSAHGSGANVLTF
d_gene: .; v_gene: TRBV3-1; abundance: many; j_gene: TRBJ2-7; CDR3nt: TGTGCCAGCAGCCAAGTTGATAGGAGCTCCTACGAGCAGTACTTC; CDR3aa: CASSQVDRSSYEQYF
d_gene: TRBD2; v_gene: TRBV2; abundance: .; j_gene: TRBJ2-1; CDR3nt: TGTGCCAGCAGGTTCCGGGGACTAGCTGTTGAGCAGTTCTTC; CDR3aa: CASRFRGLAVEQFF
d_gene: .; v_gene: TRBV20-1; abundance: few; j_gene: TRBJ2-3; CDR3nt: TGCAGTGCTAGTATTATACGACAGGCCATTAGCACAGATACGCAGTATTTT; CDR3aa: CSASIIRQAISTDTQYF
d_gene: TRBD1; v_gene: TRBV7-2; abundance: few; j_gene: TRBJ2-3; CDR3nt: TGTGCCAGCAGCTTAGGGGACAGGGGCGCAGATACGCAGTATTTT; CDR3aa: CASSLGDRGADTQYF
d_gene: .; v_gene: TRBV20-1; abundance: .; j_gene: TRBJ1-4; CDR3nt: TGCAGTGCTAGGGACAGCATTAATGAAAAACTGTTTTTT; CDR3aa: CSARDSINEKLFF
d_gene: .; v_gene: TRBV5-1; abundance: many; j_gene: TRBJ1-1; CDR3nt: TGCGCCAGCAGAGATCCGAACACTGAAGCTTTCTTT; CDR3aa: CASRDPNTEAFF
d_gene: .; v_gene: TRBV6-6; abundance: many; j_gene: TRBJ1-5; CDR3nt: TGTGCCAGCAGGAACCAGGACATCGGGCCCCAGCATTTT; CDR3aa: CASRNQDIGPQHF
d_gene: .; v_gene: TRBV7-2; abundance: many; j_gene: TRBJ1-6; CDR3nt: TGTGCCAGCGTCCCGACGATCAGCTCCTATAATTCACCCCTCCACTTT; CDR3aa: CASVPTISSYNSPLHF
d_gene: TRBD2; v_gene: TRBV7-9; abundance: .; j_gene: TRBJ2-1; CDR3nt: TGTGCCAGCAGCTTAGCTAGCGGGAGGGCCGATGAGCAGTTCTTC; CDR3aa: CASSLASGRADEQFF
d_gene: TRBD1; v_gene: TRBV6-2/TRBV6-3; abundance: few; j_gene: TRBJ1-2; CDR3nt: TGTGCCAGCAGTCACGGACAGGGGTATGGCTACACCTTC; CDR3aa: CASSHGQGYGYTF
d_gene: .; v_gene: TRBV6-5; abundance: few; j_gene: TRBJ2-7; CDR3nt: TGTGCCAGCAGTTACACTCGAGGGCCCCACGAGCAGTACTTC; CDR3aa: CASSYTRGPHEQYF
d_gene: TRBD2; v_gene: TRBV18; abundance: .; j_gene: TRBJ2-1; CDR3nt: TGTGCCAGCTCACCATTTAGCGGGAGCTCCTACAATGAGCAGTTCTTC; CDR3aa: CASSPFSGSSYNEQFF
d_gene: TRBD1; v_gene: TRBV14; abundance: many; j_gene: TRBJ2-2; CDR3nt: TGTGCCAGCAGCCCCACCGACAGGGCGCGCGGTACCGGGGAGCTGTTTTTT; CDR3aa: CASSPTDRARGTGELFF
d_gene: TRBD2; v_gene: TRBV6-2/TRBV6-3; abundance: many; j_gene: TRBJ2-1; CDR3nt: TGTGCCAGCAGTTCAGGCGGGAGTGAAGGCAATGAGCAGTTCTTC; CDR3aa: CASSSGGSEGNEQFF
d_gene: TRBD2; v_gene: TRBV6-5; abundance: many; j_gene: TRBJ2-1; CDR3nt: TGTGCCAGCAGTTACTCGGGGACTAGCGGTTTGTACAATGAGCAGTTCTTC; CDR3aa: CASSYSGTSGLYNEQFF
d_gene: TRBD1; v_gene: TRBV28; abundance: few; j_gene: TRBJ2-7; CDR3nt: TGTGCCACCCGGACAGGGGGCTACGAGCAGTACTTC; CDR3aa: CATRTGGYEQYF
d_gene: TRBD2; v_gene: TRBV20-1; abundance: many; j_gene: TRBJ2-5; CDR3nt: TGCAGTGCAGCAGCGGGAGGGGCGAAGACCCAGTACTTC; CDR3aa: CSAAAGGAKTQYF
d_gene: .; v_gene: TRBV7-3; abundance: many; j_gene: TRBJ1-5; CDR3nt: TGTGCCAGCAGCCCCCAGGGCGGTCAGCCCCAGCATTTT; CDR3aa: CASSPQGGQPQHF
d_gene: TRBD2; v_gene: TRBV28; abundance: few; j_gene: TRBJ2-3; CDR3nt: TGTGCCAGCAGCTTGCCGGGACTAGCGGTTTTT; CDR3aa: CASSLPGLAVF
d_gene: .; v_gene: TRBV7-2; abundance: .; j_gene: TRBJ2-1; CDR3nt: TGTGCCAGCAGCTCCCCCAGGGGCGGCCGGCGGGATGAGCAGTTCTTC; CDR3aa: CASSSPRGGRRDEQFF
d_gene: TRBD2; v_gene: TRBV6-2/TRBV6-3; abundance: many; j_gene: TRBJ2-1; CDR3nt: TGTGCCAGCCAAACTAGCGGGAGGGCCAGCAATGAGCAGTTCTTC; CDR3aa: CASQTSGRASNEQFF
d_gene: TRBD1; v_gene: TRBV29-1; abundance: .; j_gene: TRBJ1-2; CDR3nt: TGCAGCGTTGCCCGAGAGAACAGGGGTGGCTACACCTTC; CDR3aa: CSVARENRGGYTF
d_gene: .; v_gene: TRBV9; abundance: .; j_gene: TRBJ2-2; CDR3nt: TGTGCCAGCAGCGCCGGGTTTAGCGGGGAGCTGTTTTTT; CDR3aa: CASSAGFSGELFF
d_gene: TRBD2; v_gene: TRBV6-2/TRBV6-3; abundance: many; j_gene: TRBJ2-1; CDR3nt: TGTGCCAGCAGTTATCCCCCGGGACTAGCCCCACGCGAATACTTC; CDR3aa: CASSYPPGLAPREYF
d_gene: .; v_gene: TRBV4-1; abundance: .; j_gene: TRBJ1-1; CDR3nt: TGCGCCAGCAGCCAAGTCGGGAACACTGAAGCTTTCTTT; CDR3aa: CASSQVGNTEAFF
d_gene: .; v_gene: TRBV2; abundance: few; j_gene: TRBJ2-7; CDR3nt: TGTGCCAGCAGTGAAGAGGGGGCCTACGAGCAGTACTTC; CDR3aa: CASSEEGAYEQYF
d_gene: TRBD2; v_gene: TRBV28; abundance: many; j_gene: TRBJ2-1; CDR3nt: TGTGCCAGCAGTTTGACTAGCGGGAACAATGAGCAGTTCTTC; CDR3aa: CASSLTSGNNEQFF
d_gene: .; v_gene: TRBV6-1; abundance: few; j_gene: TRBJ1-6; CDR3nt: TGTGCCAGCAATAGAGCGGGGGGACAAAATTCACCCCTCCACTTT; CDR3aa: CASNRAGGQNSPLHF
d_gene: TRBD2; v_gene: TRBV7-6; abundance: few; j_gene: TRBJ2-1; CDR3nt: TGTGCCAGCAGCTCGGGACTAGCGGGGTACAATGAGCAGTTCTTC; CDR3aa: CASSSGLAGYNEQFF
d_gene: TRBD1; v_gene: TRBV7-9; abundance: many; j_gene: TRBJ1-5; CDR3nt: TGTGCCAGCAGCTCCACGGATGGGGGACAGAAGTATAGCAATCAGCCCCAGCATTTT; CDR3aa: CASSSTDGGQKYSNQPQHF
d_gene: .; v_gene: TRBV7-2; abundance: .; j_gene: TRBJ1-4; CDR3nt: TGTGCCAGCAGCGTCGGACGGATTAATGAAAAACTGTTTTTT; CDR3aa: CASSVGRINEKLFF
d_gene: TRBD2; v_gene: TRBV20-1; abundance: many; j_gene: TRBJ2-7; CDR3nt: TGCAGTGCTAGCCAACCTAGCGGGAGTATCTACGAGCAGTACTTC; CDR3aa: CSASQPSGSIYEQYF
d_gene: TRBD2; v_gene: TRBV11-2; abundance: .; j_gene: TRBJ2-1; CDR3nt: TGTGCCAGCAGCTTAGGGAGGACTAGCTCCGACAATGAGCAGTTCTTC; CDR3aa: CASSLGRTSSDNEQFF
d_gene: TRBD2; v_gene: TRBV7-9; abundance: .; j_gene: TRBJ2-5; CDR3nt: TGTGCCAGCAGCCCGGGGACTAGTCAAACGACCCAGTACTTC; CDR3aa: CASSPGTSQTTQYF